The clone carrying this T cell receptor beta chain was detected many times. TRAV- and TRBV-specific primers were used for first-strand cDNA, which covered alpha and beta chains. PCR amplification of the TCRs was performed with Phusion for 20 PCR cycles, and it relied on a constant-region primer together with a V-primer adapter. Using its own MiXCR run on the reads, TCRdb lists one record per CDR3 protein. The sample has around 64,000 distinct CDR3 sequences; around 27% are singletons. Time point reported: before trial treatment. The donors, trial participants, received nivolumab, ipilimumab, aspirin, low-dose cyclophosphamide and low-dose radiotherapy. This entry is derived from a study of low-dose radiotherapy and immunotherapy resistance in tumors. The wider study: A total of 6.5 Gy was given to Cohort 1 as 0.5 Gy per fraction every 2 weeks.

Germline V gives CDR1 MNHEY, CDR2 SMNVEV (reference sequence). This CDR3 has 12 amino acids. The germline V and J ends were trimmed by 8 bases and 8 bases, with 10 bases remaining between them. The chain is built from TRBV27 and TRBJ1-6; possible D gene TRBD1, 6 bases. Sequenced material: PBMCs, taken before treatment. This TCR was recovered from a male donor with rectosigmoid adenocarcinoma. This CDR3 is CASERGDSPLHF. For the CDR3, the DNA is TGTGCCAGCGAGAGGGGGGATTCACCCCTCCACTTT.